A single sample gave rise to the 22 T cell receptor beta chains below, sequenced in a study of blood T cell repertoires in COVID-19. Assay used: immunoSEQ multiplex PCR; TCRdb lists only in-frame clones, some missing. Of 120,000 or so clones listed, over 65% are singletons. Sequenced input: peripheral blood. The receptors stem from a woman older than 75 with acute or convalescent COVID-19.

The CDR3 spells CASSLASVSISGANVLTF. As DNA, the CDR3 is TGCGCCAGCAGCTTGGCTAGCGTTTCGATCTCTGGGGCCAACGTCCTGACTTTC. The chain recombines TRBV5-1 with TRBJ2-6; TRBD2 is a possible D gene (6 bases). This CDR3 region has 18 residues. Germline V gene lookup returns CDR1 SGHRS and CDR2 YFSETQ. V lost 0 bases and J 0 bases, leaving 13 bases between the germline ends. The full variable domain, with the rest looked up from reference TRBV5-1 and TRBJ2-6, is KAGVTQTPRYLIKTRGQQVTLSCSPISGHRSVSWYQQTPGQGLQFLFEYFSETQRNKGNFPGRFSGRQFSNSRSEMNVSTLELGDSALYLCASSLASVSISGANVLTFGAGSRLTVL.

J is TRBJ1-3 and V is TRBV3-1 (or the pseudogene TRBV3-2); 8 bases are shared with TRBD1. The CDR3 is 15 residues long. Per germline, CDR1 LGHDT and CDR2 YNNKEL (reference sequence). V shed 2 bases, J shed 7 bases, and the junction held 7 bases outside the gene matches. As DNA, the CDR3 is TGTGCCAGCAGCCAACGCGGGACAGGCCATAACACCATATATTTT. This sequence encodes CASSQRGTGHNTIYF.

This chain connects TRBV3-1 (or the pseudogene TRBV3-2) to TRBJ1-2; D gene uncertain. V lost 1 base, J lost 0 bases, and 18 bases lay in between. The CDR3 runs 18 residues. Per the germline V gene, CDR1 is LGHDT and CDR2 is YNNKEL (reference sequence). In DNA, the CDR3 is TGTGCCAGCAGCCAAGGGCGCTTTGTTACGAGGGCTAACTATGGCTACACCTTC. It yields the protein CASSQGRFVTRANYGYTF.

The chain joins TRBV10-3 to TRBJ1-5; D might be TRBD1 (6 bases). There are 12 residues in the CDR3. Germline-derived CDR1 and CDR2 are ENHRY and SYGVKD. The V end lost 10 bases, the J end lost 4 bases, and 11 bases lay between the germline ends. CDR3 amino acids: CATRGGNQPQHF. CDR3 in DNA: TGTGCCACCAGGGGAGGGAATCAGCCCCAGCATTTT.

The chain recombines TRBV3-1 (or the pseudogene TRBV3-2) with TRBJ1-2; 8 bases match TRBD1. This CDR3 is 13 amino acids long. The germline V gene encodes CDR1 LGHDT and CDR2 YNNKEL (reference sequence). With 3 bases clipped from V and 4 bases from J, the junction kept 1 base outside the gene matches. CDR3 amino acids: CASSQGQVYGYTF. The DNA for the CDR3 is TGTGCCAGCAGCCAGGGACAGGTCTATGGCTACACCTTC.

This chain uses TRBV7-9 with TRBJ2-1; weak D call: TRBD2 (6 bases). The germline V gene has CDR1 SEHNR and CDR2 FQNEAQ (reference sequence). V lost 0 bases to trimming and J lost 6 bases, with 9 bases between them. The CDR3 totals 14 residues. CDR3 in amino acids: CASSLAGGRNEQFF. DNA for the CDR3: TGTGCCAGCAGCTTAGCTGGAGGGCGCAATGAGCAGTTCTTC.

The chain couples TRBV5-1 to TRBJ2-7; TRBD1 aligns across 8 bases. Germline loops: CDR1 SGHRS, CDR2 YFSETQ. The junction had 1 base not matched to a gene; V was cut back by 3 bases and J by 2 bases. The CDR3 is 13 residues long. CDR3 sequence (DNA): TGCGCCAGCAGCTCGGACAGGGCCTACGAGCAGTACTTC. Its translation: CASSSDRAYEQYF.

V and J are TRBV5-1 and TRBJ1-2; 10 bases are a match to TRBD1. CDR1 is SGHRS and CDR2 is YFSETQ in the germline V gene. With V trimmed by 5 bases and J by 4 bases, 5 bases remained unmatched. This CDR3 is built from 14 residues. CDR3 residues: CASRPTGGIYGYTF. In DNA form, the CDR3 reads TGCGCCAGCAGACCGACAGGGGGCATCTATGGCTACACCTTC.

The chain's CDR3 is CASSEPGQGHQPQHF. The CDR3 DNA reads TGCGCCAGCAGTGAGCCGGGACAGGGGCATCAGCCCCAGCATTTT. V is TRBV10-2 and J is TRBJ1-5, with 10 nucleotides matching TRBD1. CDR3 length: 15 amino acids. V lost 2 bases, J lost 5 bases, and 3 bases stayed unmatched. CDR1 and CDR2 from the germline V gene are WSHSY and SAAADI.

This chain uses TRBV5-6 with TRBJ1-2; D may be TRBD1 (6 bases). There are 17 residues in the CDR3. Germline-derived CDR1 and CDR2 are SGHDT and YYEEEE. Trimming removed 4 bases at V and 6 bases at J, with 25 bases between. The CDR3 DNA is TGTGCCAGCAGCCTAGCCCTTGGGGGGGCGCGTGAGGATGGCTACACCTTC. Residues: CASSLALGGAREDGYTF.

The chain carries TRBV6-6 and TRBJ1-4; TRBD1 might be the D (5 bases). The V and J ends lost 0 bases and 3 bases respectively, with 11 bases between them. The CDR3 consists of 16 residues. The germline V gene encodes CDR1 MNHNY and CDR2 SVGAGI (reference sequence). The CDR3 nucleotides are TGTGCCAGCAGTTACTCCCGGGGGGTGGCTAATGAAAAACTGTTTTTT. This sequence encodes CASSYSRGVANEKLFF.

The chain recombines TRBV7-9 with TRBJ2-7; maybe TRBD2 (5 bases). This CDR3 contains 14 residues. Trimming left V 5 bases short and J 0 bases short, with 11 bases between. Germline lookup yields CDR1 SEHNR and CDR2 FQNEAQ (reference sequence). Here the CDR3 reads CASSPGRGSYEQYF. CDR3 coding DNA: TGTGCCAGCAGCCCGGGGAGAGGCTCCTACGAGCAGTACTTC.

The chain carries TRBV27 and TRBJ1-4, with TRBD1 matching over 7 bases. The V and J ends lost 8 bases and 5 bases, in that order; junction bases with no gene match: 8. The CDR3 contains 14 residues. CDR1 is MNHEY, CDR2 SMNVEV, per germline (reference sequence). The CDR3 DNA is TGTGCCAGCGCTTACAGGGGCGGGAATGAAAAACTGTTTTTT. It encodes CASAYRGGNEKLFF.

The chain employs TRBV12-3 or TRBV12-4 and TRBJ1-2, with a weak D call TRBD1 (5 bases). The CDR3 is 13 residues long. V lost 2 bases and J lost 8, with 12 bases in between. CDR3 nucleotide sequence: TGTGCCAGCAGTTTAACCAGGGCAGCGGGCTACACCTTC. This sequence encodes CASSLTRAAGYTF.

The V gene is TRBV7-2, the J gene TRBJ1-2; 8 nucleotides match TRBD1. CDR3 length equals 14 residues. Germline values: CDR1 SGHTA, CDR2 FQGNSA. V gave up 5 bases and J gave up 8 bases; unmatched junction bases: 10. The CDR3 protein is CASSTPGGFWGYTF. Here the CDR3 DNA reads TGTGCCAGCAGCACCCCAGGGGGCTTCTGGGGCTACACCTTC.

This chain joins TRBV18 and TRBJ2-5; D perhaps matches TRBD1 (5 bases). The germline gives CDR1 KGHSH, CDR2 LQKENI. V gave up 3 bases and J gave up 4 bases, with 15 bases separating them. The CDR3 consists of 15 residues. The DNA for the CDR3 is TGTGCCAGCTCACCCGGAGTCGGACAACGAGAGACCCAGTACTTC. Protein product: CASSPGVGQRETQYF.

The sample holds many counts of this clone. The gene calls are TRBV9 and TRBJ1-5; D unclear. The CDR3 extends over 14 amino acids. V lost 4 bases and J 5 bases, leaving 13 bases between the germline ends. Germline CDR1 reads SGDLS; CDR2 reads YYNGEE. Here the CDR3 reads CASSFGMADQPQHF. CDR3 nucleotides: TGTGCCAGCAGCTTCGGGATGGCCGATCAGCCCCAGCATTTT.

V usage is TRBV6-5 and J usage is TRBJ1-6, with 7 bases aligning to TRBD1. V lost 7 bases to trimming and J lost 5 bases; unmatched junction nucleotides: 5. From germline, CDR1 is MNHEY and CDR2 SVGAGI. The CDR3 totals 14 residues. The CDR3 sequence is CASTTTGNNSPLHF. CDR3 in DNA: TGTGCCAGCACCACGACAGGGAATAATTCACCCCTCCACTTT.

The J gene is TRBJ1-5, the V gene TRBV12-3 or TRBV12-4; 8 bases fit TRBD1. V gave up 9 bases and J gave up 7 bases; unmatched junction bases: 8. The CDR3 has 13 residues. Here the CDR3 reads CASRQGLGQPQHF. The DNA for the CDR3 is TGTGCCAGTAGACAGGGGTTAGGGCAGCCCCAGCATTTT.

The CDR3 bases are TGCGCCAGCAGCTTGTTCGCGGGTGGAGAGACCCAGTACTTC. Translating gives CASSLFAGGETQYF. The rearrangement joins TRBV5-1 to TRBJ2-5, with D possibly matching TRBD2 (5 bases). V was cut by 1 base and J by 4 bases, with 11 bases left in between. The CDR3 extends over 14 amino acids. CDR1 is SGHRS and CDR2 is YFSETQ in the germline V gene.

In nucleotides, the CDR3 is TGTGCCAGCAGGGGAGCTAGCGGGAAAGGTGAGCAGTACTTC. It translates to CASRGASGKGEQYF. The V call is TRBV2, the J call TRBJ2-7; 9 nucleotides agree with TRBD2. Losses at the gene ends were 6 bases for V and 7 bases for J; bases not matched to a gene: 10. CDR3 size: 14 residues. Germline V gene data show CDR1 as SNHLY and CDR2 as FYNNEI. Full variable domain (remainder filled in from reference TRBV2 and TRBJ2-7): EPEVTQTPSHQVTQMGQEVILRCVPISNHLYFYWYRQILGQKVEFLVSFYNNEISEKSEIFDDQFSVERPDGSNFTLKIRSTKLEDSAMYFCASRGASGKGEQYFGPGTRLTVT.

The chain links TRBV6-2 or TRBV6-3 to TRBJ1-5; unclear D gene. Trimming removed 6 bases from V and 11 bases from J, with 20 bases in between. This CDR3 region has 14 residues. In germline, CDR1 is MNHEY, CDR2 SVGEGT. The chain's CDR3 is CASSTVTASKTQHF. CDR3 in DNA: TGTGCCAGCAGCACCGTGACCGCTAGTAAGACCCAGCATTTT.